Following are 5 T cell receptor beta chains from one sample sequenced in a study of blood T cell repertoires in COVID-19. Produced via immunoSEQ multiplex PCR; TCRdb's table is partial and in-frame only. The sample yields roughly 310,000 clones, about nine tenths seen once. Sequenced sample: PBMCs or T cells enriched from blood (not recorded which). The receptors were gathered from a woman between 40 and 50 years old who had recovered from COVID-19.

V is TRBV5-1 and J is TRBJ2-3, with 8 bases lining up with TRBD1. This CDR3 region has 15 residues. Germline CDR1 SGHRS, CDR2 YFSETQ. V was clipped by 0 bases and J by 5 bases; unmatched bases: 5. The CDR3 reads CASSLVAGGVDTQYF. CDR3 nucleotide sequence: TGCGCCAGCAGCTTGGTGGCAGGGGGCGTAGATACGCAGTATTTT.

V gene TRBV21-1 combines with J gene TRBJ1-2; the D segment call TRBD1 is taken from the table without a DNA check. TRBV21-1 is deemed a pseudogene. This CDR3 has 15 amino acids. CDR3 residues: CASSVPGQGNYGYTF. The CDR3 DNA follows: TGTGCCAGCAGCGTTCCGGGACAGGGGAACTATGGCTACACCTTC.

This chain connects TRBV4-3 to TRBJ2-7; D is unresolved. Trimming removed 0 bases at V and 3 bases at J, with 12 bases between. The germline V gene has CDR1 LGHNA and CDR2 YSLEER. The CDR3 loop spans 15 amino acids. The CDR3 spells CASSQDLASSYEQYF. DNA of the CDR3: TGCGCCAGCAGCCAAGATCTGGCTAGTAGCTACGAGCAGTACTTC.

The chain recombines TRBV5-1 with TRBJ2-7; 8 bases are a match to TRBD1. With 4 bases clipped from V and 2 bases from J, the junction kept 8 bases outside the gene matches. Per the germline V gene, CDR1 is SGHRS and CDR2 is YFSETQ. This CDR3 spans 15 amino acids. The CDR3 DNA follows: TGCGCCAGCAGCGAGCAGGGGGCGCCGACCTACGAGCAGTACTTC. Its protein product is CASSEQGAPTYEQYF. The full variable domain, rest sourced from reference TRBV5-1 and TRBJ2-7, is KAGVTQTPRYLIKTRGQQVTLSCSPISGHRSVSWYQQTPGQGLQFLFEYFSETQRNKGNFPGRFSGRQFSNSRSEMNVSTLELGDSALYLCASSEQGAPTYEQYFGPGTRLTVT.

The rearrangement joins TRBV29-1 to TRBJ2-7; 7 bases align to TRBD1. The CDR3 runs 13 residues. Germline assignment: CDR1 SQVTM and CDR2 ANQGSEA. The J segment lost 0 bases and the V segment lost 4 bases, leaving 3 bases of the junction unmatched. The DNA for the CDR3 is TGCAGCGTTGGACAGGGCAACTCCTACGAGCAGTACTTC. The encoded protein is CSVGQGNSYEQYF.